The T cell receptor beta chain described here comes from a study of OX40 agonist ivuxolimab in advanced cancers. CDR3 length equals 14 residues. In germline, CDR1 is SGHNT, CDR2 YENEEA. Germline trimming cut 4 bases from V and 2 bases from J; bases unmatched to any gene: 2. Clones were read by immunoSEQ multiplex PCR, and TCRdb kept only the in-frame ones, dropping some. Of 20,000 or so clones in the sample, 80% to 90% were seen once. This specimen was CD4+ or CD8+ T cells sorted from blood, taken in a trial of the OX40 agonist ivuxolimab. The rearrangement links TRBV11-3 to TRBJ2-1; 7 bases line up with TRBD1. The clonotype was recovered from an adult with an advanced solid tumor such as melanoma, head and neck, liver or kidney cancer. CDR3 amino acids: CASSWDSAYNEQFF. The CDR3 DNA reads as TGTGCCAGCAGCTGGGACAGCGCCTACAATGAGCAGTTCTTC.